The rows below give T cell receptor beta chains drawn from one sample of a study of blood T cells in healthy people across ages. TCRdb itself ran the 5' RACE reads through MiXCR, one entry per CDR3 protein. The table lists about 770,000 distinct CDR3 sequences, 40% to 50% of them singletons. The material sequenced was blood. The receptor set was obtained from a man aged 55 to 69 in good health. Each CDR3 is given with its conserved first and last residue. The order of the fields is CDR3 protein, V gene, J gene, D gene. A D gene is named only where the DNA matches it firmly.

CASSQVTGSVTEAFF	TRBV5-1	TRBJ1-1	-
CASSYLPGTGVYEQYF	TRBV6-5	TRBJ2-7	TRBD1
CASSFRTGNSEQFF	TRBV5-4	TRBJ2-1	TRBD1
CASSQAGAYTDTQYF	TRBV5-1	TRBJ2-3	-
CSATPPQGPYQETQYF	TRBV20-1	TRBJ2-5	-
CSAGDSYEQYF	TRBV20-1	TRBJ2-7	-
CASSPQGSNQPQHF	TRBV7-2	TRBJ1-5	-
CSASLTSGADTQYF	TRBV20-1	TRBJ2-3	TRBD2
CASSDSQETQYF	TRBV6-2/TRBV6-3	TRBJ2-5	-
CASTPWTDRGETQYF	TRBV25-1	TRBJ2-5	TRBD1